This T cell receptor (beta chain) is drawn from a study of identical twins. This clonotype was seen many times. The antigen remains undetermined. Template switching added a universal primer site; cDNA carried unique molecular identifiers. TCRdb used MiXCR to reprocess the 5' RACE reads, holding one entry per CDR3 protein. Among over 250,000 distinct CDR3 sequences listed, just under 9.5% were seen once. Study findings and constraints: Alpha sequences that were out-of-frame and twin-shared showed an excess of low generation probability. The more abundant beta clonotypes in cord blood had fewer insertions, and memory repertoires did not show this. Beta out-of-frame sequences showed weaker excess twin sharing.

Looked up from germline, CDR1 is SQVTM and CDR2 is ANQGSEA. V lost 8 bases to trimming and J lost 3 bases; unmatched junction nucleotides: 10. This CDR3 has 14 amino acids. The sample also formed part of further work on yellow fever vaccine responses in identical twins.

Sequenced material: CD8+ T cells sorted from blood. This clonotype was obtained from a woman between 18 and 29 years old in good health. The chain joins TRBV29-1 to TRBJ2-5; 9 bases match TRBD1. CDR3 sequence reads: CSSEGQGGEETQYF. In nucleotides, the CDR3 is TGCAGCTCCGAGGGACAGGGCGGGGAAGAGACCCAGTACTTC.